Listed below are T cell receptor beta chains from one sample, sequenced in a study of CD8 T cells in ankylosing spondylitis. Each CDR3 protein is one row after TCRdb ran MiXCR on the 5' RACE reads. The data show roughly 160,000 distinct CDR3 sequences, more than 9% seen once. Sequencing input: blood, either unsorted or a sorted T cell fraction (not recorded which). The receptor set was obtained from a male donor with ankylosing spondylitis or in good health (not recorded which). Both conserved end residues are part of each CDR3. D genes are given only for firm matches. Clone size is shown for a subset of rows, as once, few, many or a class of expanded clone.

V gene	clone size	D gene	J gene	CDR3 protein	CDR3 DNA
TRBV20-1	many	TRBD1	TRBJ1-6	CSARIGGQGHSPLHF	TGCAGTGCTAGAATTGGTGGACAGGGACATTCACCCCTCCACTTT
TRBV23-1	few	TRBD2	TRBJ2-7	CASSRLAGDVEQYF	TGCGCCAGCAGTCGACTAGCGGGGGACGTCGAGCAGTACTTC
TRBV20-1	many	TRBD1	TRBJ2-5	CSASGAPDRVQETQYF	TGCAGTGCTAGTGGTGCCCCTGACAGGGTCCAAGAGACCCAGTACTTC
TRBV12-3/TRBV12-4	few	TRBD1	TRBJ1-1	CASIPGQGFTEAFF	TGTGCCAGCATCCCGGGACAGGGATTTACTGAAGCTTTCTTT
TRBV28	few	TRBD2	TRBJ2-7	CASRSAASGGYEQYF	TGTGCCAGCAGATCCGCCGCTAGCGGGGGCTACGAGCAGTACTTC
TRBV4-1	many	.	TRBJ2-1	CASSQALIGSSYNEQFF	TGCGCCAGCAGCCAGGCCCTCATCGGGAGCTCCTACAATGAGCAGTTCTTC
TRBV27	many	TRBD1	TRBJ1-2	CASSSGTGSLLGYTF	TGTGCCAGCAGTAGTGGGACAGGGAGCCTTTTAGGCTACACCTTC
TRBV5-4	.	.	TRBJ2-3	CASSPGEVRSTDTQYF	TGTGCCAGCAGCCCCGGAGAGGTGAGAAGCACAGATACGCAGTATTTT
TRBV2	many	.	TRBJ2-7	CASSRQTYEQYF	TGTGCCAGCTCGAGACAAACCTACGAGCAGTACTTC
TRBV5-6	few	.	TRBJ2-1	CASSLGGRGNEQFF	TGTGCCAGCAGCTTGGGAGGTCGGGGCAATGAGCAGTTCTTC
TRBV6-1	many	TRBD1	TRBJ1-2	CASSEEGAHGYTF	TGTGCCAGCAGTGAAGAGGGGGCCCATGGCTACACCTTC
TRBV20-1	many	.	TRBJ2-1	CSAGAVRYNEQFF	TGCAGTGCTGGAGCGGTCCGCTACAATGAGCAGTTCTTC
TRBV28	many	TRBD2	TRBJ2-5	CASPTLERDLHQETQYF	TGTGCCAGCCCAACACTAGAGCGGGACCTTCACCAAGAGACCCAGTACTTC
TRBV3-1	.	TRBD2	TRBJ2-1	CASRRGGENEQFF	TGTGCCAGCCGTCGCGGGGGGGAAAATGAGCAGTTCTTC
TRBV9	few	.	TRBJ2-1	CASSVGDSSEQFF	TGTGCCAGCAGCGTTGGGGACTCAAGTGAGCAGTTCTTC
TRBV12-3/TRBV12-4	many	TRBD1	TRBJ2-7	CASSLGTGGTYEQYF	TGTGCCAGCAGTTTAGGGACAGGGGGCACCTACGAGCAGTACTTC
TRBV29-1	many	TRBD2	TRBJ2-7	CSVTGLAGRNSYEQYF	TGCAGCGTAACGGGACTAGCGGGACGAAATTCCTACGAGCAGTACTTC
TRBV20-1	.	TRBD2	TRBJ2-1	CSARALGGERDLANEQFF	TGCAGTGCTAGAGCCCTGGGGGGTGAGCGGGATCTTGCTAATGAGCAGTTCTTC
TRBV5-5	many	.	TRBJ1-1	CASGGRGALNTEAFF	TGTGCCAGCGGAGGCAGAGGGGCCTTGAACACTGAAGCTTTCTTT
TRBV6-2/TRBV6-3	few	.	TRBJ2-1	CASSYTPGGSYNEQFF	TGTGCCAGCAGTTACACCCCAGGGGGGTCCTACAATGAGCAGTTCTTC
TRBV27	many	TRBD1	TRBJ1-2	CASSHRDRGFGYTF	TGTGCCAGCAGTCACCGGGACAGGGGATTTGGCTACACCTTC
TRBV11-2	.	.	TRBJ1-1	CASSLQGGVSTEAFF	TGTGCCAGCAGTCTTCAGGGAGGGGTAAGCACTGAAGCTTTCTTT
TRBV27	.	TRBD2	TRBJ2-2	CASSSRLAGGFAGELFF	TGTGCCAGCAGTTCCAGACTAGCGGGGGGGTTCGCCGGGGAGCTGTTTTTC